The clone carrying this TCR beta chain has at least ten counts. This record belongs to a study of T cells after yellow fever vaccination. TCRdb reprocessed the 5' RACE reads with MiXCR, giving one entry per CDR3 protein. The table shows roughly 150,000 distinct CDR3 sequences, with about 7.7% occurring only once. The CDR3 has 15 amino acids. The germline V and J ends were trimmed by 8 bases and 8 bases, with 22 bases remaining between them. The germline V gene has CDR1 MNHEY and CDR2 SMNVEV (reference sequence). The origin of this receptor is a man aged 25-40 years who received the YFV17D yellow fever vaccine. This specimen was CD4+ T cells sorted from PBMCs, taken 5 days after the yellow fever booster vaccination. V gene TRBV27 combines with J gene TRBJ1-5; D may be TRBD1 (6 bases). The CDR3 sequence: CASGSPGQSGEPQHF. The CDR3 DNA sequence: TGTGCCAGCGGGTCCCCCGGACAGTCCGGGGAGCCCCAGCATTTT.